These 24 T cell receptor beta chains originate from one sample sequenced in a study of neurological immune-mediated disorders. TCRdb reanalysed the 5' RACE reads using MiXCR and keeps one entry per CDR3 protein. The sample yields about 21,000 distinct CDR3 sequences, 7.5% seen once. What was sequenced was CD8+ T cells from blood. The receptors shown here come from a woman aged 30 to 39 with HTLV-1-associated myelopathy (HAM/TSP).

There are many counts of this clonotype. The CDR3 spells CSAFFLPGLAGGPDTQYF. CDR3 in DNA: TGCAGTGCTTTTTTCCTACCGGGACTAGCGGGGGGGCCGGATACGCAGTATTTT. The chain recombines TRBV20-1 with TRBJ2-3; 16 bases match TRBD2. CDR3 length: 18 amino acids. In germline, CDR1 is DFQATT, CDR2 SNEGSKA (reference sequence). The J segment lost 6 bases and the V segment lost 5 bases, leaving 14 bases of the junction unmatched.

This clonotype showed up many times. In DNA, the CDR3 is TGCAGTGCTCTTCATCTGGGCACTGAAGCTTTCTTT. It translates to CSALHLGTEAFF. This chain links TRBV20-1 with TRBJ1-1; D is unclear. This CDR3 spans 12 amino acids. V lost 5 bases, J lost 4 bases, and 11 bases lay in between. The V gene's germline CDR1 is DFQATT and CDR2 SNEGSKA (reference sequence).

This clonotype was seen repeatedly, ten times or more. V usage is TRBV5-1 and J usage is TRBJ2-2; D call uncertain. Trimming stripped 6 bases from V and 1 base from J, with 16 bases between. Germline-derived CDR1 and CDR2 are SGHRS and YFSETQ. The CDR3 is 16 amino acids. CDR3 in DNA: TGCGCCAGCACAGGAACCGGAGATATGAACACCGGGGAGCTGTTTTTT. Translated, it gives CASTGTGDMNTGELFF.

This clonotype was observed many times. The genes are TRBV2 and TRBJ2-6; 10 nucleotides agree with TRBD2. CDR1 is SNHLY and CDR2 is FYNNEI in the germline V gene. The CDR3 totals 16 residues. V lost 11 bases, J lost 0 bases, and 7 bases stayed unmatched. In DNA form, the CDR3 reads TGTGCCGTTGCGCTAGCGGGAGTCTCTGGGGCCAACGTCCTGACTTTC. It specifies CAVALAGVSGANVLTF.

This clonotype was recorded at least ten times. The CDR3 DNA reads as TGTGCCAGCAGCTCCGGGACAGAACCGGATACGCAGTATTTT. Its protein is CASSSGTEPDTQYF. This chain links TRBV7-9 with TRBJ2-3; 7 bases match TRBD1. The CDR3 has 14 residues. Germline-derived CDR1 and CDR2 are SEHNR and FQNEAQ (reference sequence). V lost 4 bases to trimming and J lost 6 bases; unmatched junction nucleotides: 7.

This clonotype was recorded many times. The chain joins TRBV5-1 to TRBJ2-3, with no clear D. The germline CDR1 and CDR2 sequences are SGHRS and YFSETQ. The V end lost 4 bases, the J end lost 4 bases, and 10 bases lay between the germline ends. The CDR3 contains 13 residues. The CDR3 loop reads CASSLFGSDTQYF. As DNA, the CDR3 is TGCGCCAGCAGCCTATTTGGATCAGATACGCAGTATTTT. Combining the CDR3 with reference TRBV5-1 and TRBJ2-3 gives the whole variable domain KAGVTQTPRYLIKTRGQQVTLSCSPISGHRSVSWYQQTPGQGLQFLFEYFSETQRNKGNFPGRFSGRQFSNSRSEMNVSTLELGDSALYLCASSLFGSDTQYFGPGTRLTVL.

In its sample, this clonotype was seen many times. CDR3 sequence: CSASGQSDQETQYF. The CDR3, as DNA: TGCAGTGCTTCGGGACAATCCGACCAAGAGACCCAGTACTTC. The chain employs TRBV20-1 and TRBJ2-5; D is perhaps TRBD1 (6 bases). Germline V gives CDR1 DFQATT, CDR2 SNEGSKA (reference sequence). With 5 bases removed from V and 0 bases from J, the gap between germline ends came to 13 bases. This CDR3 contains 14 residues.

This clonotype came up many times. The V and J genes are TRBV20-1 and TRBJ2-1; 10 positions agree with TRBD2. J lost 2 bases, V lost 2 bases, and 15 bases had no gene match. The germline CDR1 and CDR2 sequences are DFQATT and SNEGSKA (reference sequence). The CDR3 length is 19 residues. The CDR3 spells CSARIWDPSGGIAYNEQFF. Written as DNA, the CDR3 is TGCAGTGCTAGAATCTGGGACCCTAGCGGGGGAATCGCCTACAATGAGCAGTTCTTC.

This clonotype was seen at least ten times. The chain has TRBV27 and TRBJ1-6; D may be TRBD1 (5 bases). The CDR3 contains 16 residues. CDR1 and CDR2 (germline): MNHEY, SMNVEV (reference sequence). With 5 bases removed from V and 1 base from J, the gap between germline ends came to 12 bases. The CDR3 here is CASSAGLGSYNSPLHF. In nucleotides, the CDR3 is TGTGCCAGCAGTGCAGGGTTGGGGTCCTATAATTCACCCCTCCACTTT.

This clonotype was found many times. The chain has TRBV7-8 and TRBJ2-1; the D is unclear. Germline V CDR1 and CDR2: SGHVS, FQNEAQ. The CDR3 totals 14 residues. V dropped 0 bases and J dropped 4 bases, with 7 bases sitting between them. CDR3 sequence: CASSLARLYNEQFF. DNA of the CDR3: TGTGCCAGCAGCTTAGCACGGCTATACAATGAGCAGTTCTTC.

In its sample, this clonotype was seen many times. The V call is TRBV5-1, the J call TRBJ2-5; perhaps D is TRBD1 or TRBD2 (5 bases each). The ends were cut back, 2 bases at V and 4 bases at J, with 15 bases in the middle. Germline CDR1 and CDR2: SGHRS and YFSETQ. The length of the CDR3 is 15 residues. Here the CDR3 reads CASSFNQGRGETQYF. In DNA, the CDR3 is TGCGCCAGCAGCTTTAATCAGGGTCGGGGAGAGACCCAGTACTTC.

At least ten counts were recorded for this clonotype. In nucleotides, the CDR3 is TGTGCCAGCACTGGCAGGGGGCCTGATACTGAAGCTTTCTTT. As protein: CASTGRGPDTEAFF. This sequence joins TRBV6-6 and TRBJ1-1; 8 bases align to TRBD1. The V segment lost 7 bases and the J segment 5 bases; nucleotides outside the gene matches: 9. The CDR3 spans 14 residues. Germline CDR1 is MNHNY and CDR2 is SVGAGI (reference sequence).

There are many counts of this clonotype. The rearrangement links TRBV6-6 to TRBJ1-1; D remains unclear. Germline V gene lookup returns CDR1 MNHNY and CDR2 SVGAGI (reference sequence). The V end was cut by 7 bases, the J end by 1 base, with 10 bases between. The CDR3 extends over 13 amino acids. CDR3 region: CASTINRNTEAFF. CDR3 nucleotide sequence: TGTGCCAGCACTATCAACAGGAACACTGAAGCTTTCTTT.

By sample share, this clonotype is medium-sized. This chain joins TRBV20-1 and TRBJ2-2; 9 bases line up with TRBD2. CDR1 is DFQATT and CDR2 is SNEGSKA in the germline V gene (reference sequence). CDR3 length equals 16 residues. V trimming: 0 bases; J trimming: 3 bases; junction bases outside the gene matches: 5. The CDR3 is CSARDLGGGDTGELFF. CDR3 DNA: TGCAGTGCTAGAGATCTGGGCGGGGGGGACACCGGGGAGCTGTTTTTT.

This clonotype was recorded many times. The chain links TRBV7-8 to TRBJ2-1, with TRBD2 matching over 9 bases. The CDR3 runs to 18 residues. CDR1 is SGHVS, CDR2 FQNEAQ, per germline. V shed 1 base and J 3 bases; nucleotides not matched to a gene: 10. The CDR3 bases are TGTGCCAGCAGCTTAGGATTTAGCGGGGGAAAGTACTACAATGAGCAGTTCTTC. Protein product: CASSLGFSGGKYYNEQFF.

By share, this clonotype counts as medium-sized. The chain combines TRBV2 with TRBJ1-5; 9 bases map to TRBD1. CDR1 and CDR2 from the germline V gene are SNHLY and FYNNEI. V was pared by 6 bases and J by 2 bases, with 2 bases of the junction left unmatched. The CDR3 extends over 14 amino acids. In nucleotides, the CDR3 is TGTGCCAGCAGCTGGACAGGGGGCAATCAGCCCCAGCATTTT. It yields the protein CASSWTGGNQPQHF.

This clonotype qualifies as medium-sized. The J gene is TRBJ1-3, the V gene TRBV20-1; no definite D call. The CDR3 extends over 16 amino acids. The V end lost 0 bases, the J end lost 2 bases, and 14 bases lay between the germline ends. Germline V gene lookup returns CDR1 DFQATT and CDR2 SNEGSKA (reference sequence). CDR3 DNA sequence: TGCAGTGCTAGAGATCGCTTTGGCGGAGCTGGAAACACCATATATTTT. It translates to CSARDRFGGAGNTIYF.

This clonotype was seen repeatedly, ten times or more. The rearrangement uses TRBV11-2 and TRBJ2-7; 7 positions agree with TRBD1. CDR3 length: 15 amino acids. V trimming: 2 bases; J trimming: 2 bases; junction bases outside the gene matches: 6. Germline CDR1 is SGHAT and CDR2 is FQNNGV. DNA of the CDR3: TGTGCCAGCAGCTTACGAGACAGGGATACCTACGAGCAGTACTTC. Amino acid sequence: CASSLRDRDTYEQYF.

Many counts were recorded for this clonotype. V is TRBV30 and J is TRBJ2-7, with D possibly being TRBD2 (5 bases). This CDR3 is built from 15 residues. V gave up 3 bases and J gave up 2 bases, with 17 bases separating them. Germline lookup yields CDR1 GTSNPN and CDR2 SVGIG (reference sequence). The CDR3 is CAWSGPWVGAYEQYF. The DNA for the CDR3 is TGTGCCTGGAGCGGCCCCTGGGTCGGGGCCTACGAGCAGTACTTC.

The rearrangement uses TRBV5-6 and TRBJ1-5; D is possibly TRBD1 (5 bases). Germline assignment: CDR1 SGHDT and CDR2 YYEEEE. This CDR3 is 13 amino acids long. The V and J ends lost 4 bases and 9 bases respectively, with 14 bases between them. The CDR3 DNA reads TGTGCCAGCAGCCCACGGGGTAGGGGGCCCCAGCATTTT. This translates into CASSPRGRGPQHF.

There are many counts of this clonotype. The chain links TRBV20-1 to TRBJ1-2; 7 nucleotides align to TRBD1. Trimming at V came to 4 bases and at J to 3 bases, leaving 11 bases not matched to a gene. The CDR3 consists of 15 residues. Germline V gene sequence: CDR1 DFQATT, CDR2 SNEGSKA (reference sequence). CDR3 protein: CSANYFRGGDYGYTF. CDR3 sequence (DNA): TGCAGTGCTAACTACTTCAGGGGGGGCGACTATGGCTACACCTTC.

Many counts were recorded for this clonotype. The chain combines TRBV20-1 with TRBJ1-2; tentatively, D is TRBD1 (5 bases). The V and J ends lost 6 bases and 2 bases respectively, with 10 bases between them. The CDR3 length is 12 residues. The germline gives CDR1 DFQATT, CDR2 SNEGSKA (reference sequence). The CDR3 DNA reads TGCAGTGCACCGACAGAGAACTATGGCTACACCTTC. It is translated as CSAPTENYGYTF.

In this sample, this clonotype turned up many times. The V call is TRBV5-1, the J call TRBJ1-1, with TRBD1 identical over 7 bases. This CDR3 region has 15 residues. Looked up from germline, CDR1 is SGHRS and CDR2 is YFSETQ. Trimming at V came to 5 bases and at J to 0 bases, leaving 7 bases not matched to a gene. The CDR3 coding sequence is TGCGCCAGCAGGGGCAGGGGGTTCATGAACACTGAAGCTTTCTTT. Its translation is CASRGRGFMNTEAFF.

For this clonotype: Just one base apart from a much larger clone, this may be a read error. The V gene is TRBV20-1, the J gene TRBJ2-5; D is uncertain. This CDR3 has 13 amino acids. In germline, CDR1 is DFQATT, CDR2 SNEGSKA (reference sequence). V lost 0 bases, J lost 13 bases, and 18 bases lay in between. CDR3 region: CSARDGRTDHTYF. In DNA form, the CDR3 reads TGCAGTGCTAGAGATGGACGGACCGACCATACGTACTTC.